A selection of T cell receptor beta chains follows, all from one sample in a study of blood T cell repertoires in COVID-19. Data came from immunoSEQ multiplex PCR; TCRdb stores just in-frame clones and leaves some out. Among just over 650,000 clones listed, approximately 90% were seen once. Sequencing used peripheral blood. Receptor source: a woman between 18 and 30 years old with acute or convalescent COVID-19. The CDR3 runs from the conserved cysteine through the conserved F or W. D genes are given only for firm matches. Some rows have no size entry. The others give once, few or many, or a class for an expanded clone.

V	size	J	D	DNA	CDR3
TRBV4-3	.	TRBJ2-1	TRBD2	TGCGCCAGCAGCCACGGCGGGGGTAGCTCCTACAATGAGCAGTTCTTC	CASSHGGGSSYNEQFF
TRBV5-1	.	TRBJ2-1	TRBD2	TGCGCCAGCAGCTTGGCCCCCCCTAGCGGGGCATATGAGCAGTTCTTC	CASSLAPPSGAYEQFF
TRBV28	.	TRBJ1-1	.	TGTGCCAGCAGTTCCCCCCGGGGTCGAAGTTCAGCTTTCTTT	CASSSPRGRSSAFF
TRBV2	once	TRBJ2-3	.	TGTGCCAGCAGTGAAGGCGGCTCTAGCACAGATACGCAGTATTTT	CASSEGGSSTDTQYF
TRBV19	.	TRBJ1-2	.	TGTGCCAGTAGTGCCGTAGGGGGCTATGGCTACACCTTC	CASSAVGGYGYTF
TRBV7-3	.	TRBJ2-7	.	TGTGCCAGCAGCCGGGGGTTCGCCTACGAGCAGTACTTC	CASSRGFAYEQYF
TRBV18	.	TRBJ1-1	.	TGTGCCAGCTCACCATTTTCGGGTACTGAAGCTTTCTTT	CASSPFSGTEAFF
TRBV3-1/TRBV3-2	.	TRBJ1-4	TRBD1	TGTGCCAGCAGCCAAGAAGACAGGGCGGGTGAAAAACTGTTTTTT	CASSQEDRAGEKLFF
TRBV7-8	.	TRBJ1-1	TRBD1	TGTGCCAGCACCCCAAGGACAGGGCGGAACACTGAAGCTTTCTTT	CASTPRTGRNTEAFF
TRBV21-1	.	TRBJ1-5	.	TGTGCCAGCCCTAGGGCGGGGGGCAATCAGCCCCAGCATTTT	CASPRAGGNQPQHF
TRBV7-3	.	TRBJ2-1	.	TGTGCCAGCAGCTCAGCAGGCGATGAGCAGTTCTTC	CASSSAGDEQFF
TRBV5-1	.	TRBJ2-1	TRBD2	TGCGCCAGCAGCTCTTTACTAGCGGGGGATAAGTACAATGAGCAGTTCTTC	CASSSLLAGDKYNEQFF
TRBV3-1/TRBV3-2	.	TRBJ1-2	TRBD1	TGTGCCAGCAGCCCAGCCCAGGGGGCGCGGAGAGGCTACACCTTC	CASSPAQGARRGYTF
TRBV19	.	TRBJ1-5	.	TGTGCCAGTAGTGTACGGGGGTGGCAGCCCCAGCATTTT	CASSVRGWQPQHF
TRBV3-1/TRBV3-2	.	TRBJ2-4	TRBD2	TGTGCCAGCAGCCAACACCCGGGGGGGGCATCCCCTCCATCGCCAACGGCTGAAAACATTCAGTACTTC	CASSQHPGGASPPSPTAENIQYF
TRBV7-2	.	TRBJ1-2	.	TGTGCCAGCAGCTTAGCCCCGATACGGGGGTCTATTTTTGGCTACACCTTC	CASSLAPIRGSIFGYTF
TRBV7-2	.	TRBJ1-5	.	TGTGCCAGCAGCTTATCGTGGGAGGATCAGCCCCAGCATTTT	CASSLSWEDQPQHF
TRBV6-5	once	TRBJ1-1	.	TGTGCCAGCCGGGTGAACACTGAAGCTTTCTTT	CASRVNTEAFF
TRBV29-1	.	TRBJ2-7	.	TGCAGCGTCCGACTGCTATCGAGCTCCTACGAGCAGTACTTC	CSVRLLSSSYEQYF
TRBV12-5	.	TRBJ1-2	.	TGTGCTAGTGGTTTGGTAGTACTCTCTAACTATGGCTACACCTTC	CASGLVVLSNYGYTF
TRBV6-2/TRBV6-3	.	TRBJ2-3	TRBD1	TGTGCCAGCAGCCAGGACAGGGAGACAGATACGCAGTATTTT	CASSQDRETDTQYF
TRBV7-9	.	TRBJ1-6	TRBD1	TGTGCCAGCAGCCCCCTCGAGGGACAGGGCTATTCACCCCTCCACTTT	CASSPLEGQGYSPLHF
TRBV30	.	TRBJ1-4	.	TGTGCCTGGAGTAAGGAGAATGAAAAACTGTTTTTT	CAWSKENEKLFF
TRBV27	.	TRBJ2-5	TRBD1	TGTGCCAGCAGTCCCGGTATGAGGACAGGGCGAGAGACCCAGTACTTC	CASSPGMRTGRETQYF
TRBV5-5	.	TRBJ2-7	TRBD1	TGTGCCAGCCAACCGGGACAGAATTACGAGCAGTACTTC	CASQPGQNYEQYF
TRBV29-1	.	TRBJ1-1	TRBD1	TGCAGCGTTGAAGGGTTTAGGGACAGAAAAACTGAAGCTTTCTTT	CSVEGFRDRKTEAFF
TRBV27	few	TRBJ2-5	TRBD1	TGTGCCAGCAGTTCACAGGGGCCTGGGGAGACCCAGTACTTC	CASSSQGPGETQYF
TRBV12-3/TRBV12-4	.	TRBJ1-1	.	TGTGCCAGCAGTTTGAGGGTCGTCGAAGCTTTCTTT	CASSLRVVEAFF
TRBV29-1	.	TRBJ1-1	TRBD1	TGCAGCGCCGGACAGGGGAACACTGAAGCTTTCTTT	CSAGQGNTEAFF
TRBV9	.	TRBJ1-1	.	TGTGCCAGCAGCAGGGGCGACTTGAACACTGAAGCTTTCTTT	CASSRGDLNTEAFF
TRBV9	.	TRBJ1-1	.	TGTGCCAGCAGCCCAAGACCAGGGGCTGAAGCTTTCTTT	CASSPRPGAEAFF
TRBV25-1	.	TRBJ1-5	.	TGTGCCAGCGGCGGGGGGGCGAATCAGCCCCAGCATTTT	CASGGGANQPQHF
TRBV19	.	TRBJ1-1	TRBD1	TGTGCCAGTAGTATGAACAGGGGCACTGAAGCTTTCTTT	CASSMNRGTEAFF
TRBV6-5	.	TRBJ2-7	TRBD2	TGTGCCAGCAGTTACACGCGGGGGGCCTACGAGCAGTACTTC	CASSYTRGAYEQYF
TRBV7-9	.	TRBJ1-2	TRBD1	TGTGCCAGCAGCTGGGGGGACAGCCCCGCCTATGGCTACACCTTC	CASSWGDSPAYGYTF
TRBV30	.	TRBJ1-1	.	TGTGCCTGGAGTGTACTTAGTCAGGGGAACACTGAAGCTTTCTTT	CAWSVLSQGNTEAFF